The 29 T cell receptor beta chains below come from one sample, sequenced in a study of post-analysis software for immune sequencing data. Study-level results: TRBV5-6, TRBV5-1 and TRBV20-1 belonged to a set of roughly 5 TRBV segments that were more frequent in patients than controls.

cDNA libraries for TCR beta contained unique molecular identifiers. From the PCR reads, TCRdb called clonotypes with MiXCR, one entry per CDR3 protein. The sample holds fewer than 850,000 distinct CDR3 sequences, approximately 30% seen once. For these TCRs, the target antigens are not known. The material sequenced was blood. Receptors originate from a girl aged 10-17 years with multiple sclerosis.

The chain carries TRBV20-1 and TRBJ2-5; D remains unclear. V was pared by 0 bases and J by 0 bases, with 8 bases between. Looked up from germline, CDR1 is DFQATT and CDR2 is SNEGSKA (reference sequence). The CDR3 spans 14 residues. CDR3 sequence reads: CSARDGQDQETQYF. CDR3 nucleotide sequence: TGCAGTGCTAGAGATGGGCAGGACCAAGAGACCCAGTACTTC.

The chain combines TRBV28 with TRBJ2-3; D possibly uses TRBD1 or TRBD2 (5 bases each). Germline CDR1 MDHEN, CDR2 SYDVKM. This CDR3 spans 14 amino acids. Trimming removed 4 bases from V and 2 bases from J, with 10 bases in between. CDR3 residues: CASSWDENTDTQYF. The CDR3 DNA reads as TGTGCCAGCAGTTGGGACGAGAACACAGATACGCAGTATTTT.

The V call is TRBV5-6, the J call TRBJ2-7; D gene unclear. The J call may be incorrect, as the DNA end agrees better with TRBJ2-5. Germline V CDR1 and CDR2: SGHDT, YYEEEE. The CDR3 sequence is 15 residues long. CDR3 in amino acids: CASSFDRRLGETQYF. CDR3 nucleotide sequence: TGTGCCAGCAGCTTTGACCGGCGGTTAGGGGAGACCCAGTACTTC.

The chain joins TRBV6-2 or TRBV6-3 to TRBJ2-1, with 12 bases matching TRBD1. Trimming removed 2 bases from V and 8 bases from J; junction bases left unmatched: 7. Per germline, CDR1 MNHEY and CDR2 SVGEGT. The CDR3 extends over 16 amino acids. This CDR3 reads CASSYRRDRGLDEQFF. CDR3 sequence (DNA): TGTGCCAGCAGTTACCGCCGGGACAGGGGGCTGGATGAGCAGTTCTTC.

In the case of this clonotype: This may be a read error: a much more frequent sequence differs by one nucleotide. The gene calls are TRBV20-1 and TRBJ2-4; D not certain. The assigned J gene may be wrong: the sequence end matches TRBJ2-7 better. Looked up from germline, CDR1 is DFQATT and CDR2 is SNEGSKA (reference sequence). The CDR3 is 12 amino acids. The CDR3 coding sequence is TGCAGGGCTAGTAGTCTCTCCAGCGAGCAGTACTTC. This translates into CRASSLSSEQYF.

In this sample, this clonotype turned up a few times. This rearrangement joins TRBV13 to TRBJ2-5; tentatively, D is TRBD1 (6 bases). The V gene lost 5 bases and the J gene lost 4 bases, with 14 bases spanning the gap. Germline CDR1 and CDR2: PRHDT and FYEKMQ (reference sequence). The CDR3 sequence is 14 residues long. CDR3 sequence: CASSVAQGLETQYF. The CDR3 DNA is TGTGCCAGCAGCGTGGCACAGGGCTTAGAGACCCAGTACTTC.

Only a few counts were recorded for this clonotype. The V gene is TRBV7-2, the J gene TRBJ1-5; the D gene is possibly TRBD1 (5 bases). The CDR3 extends over 14 amino acids. Looked up from germline, CDR1 is SGHTA and CDR2 is FQGNSA. Between the trimmed V and J ends, which lost 5 bases and 7 bases, there was a span of 15 bases. DNA of the CDR3: TGTGCCAGCAGCCCCGGGGGTGGAGGACAGCCCCAGCATTTT. Its translation is CASSPGGGGQPQHF.

The rearrangement uses TRBV11-2 and TRBJ2-3, with D maybe TRBD1 (6 bases). The CDR3 length is 21 residues. The V end was cut by 6 bases, the J end by 0 bases, with 31 bases between. Germline CDR1 reads SGHAT; CDR2 reads FQNNGV. The CDR3 here is CASRLLARPFTGQLSTDTQYF. CDR3 in DNA: TGTGCCAGCAGATTATTAGCCCGCCCCTTTACAGGACAGTTGAGCACAGATACGCAGTATTTT.

The genes are TRBV24-1 and TRBJ2-2, with 12 bases fitting TRBD2. The CDR3 is made up of 18 amino acids. The germline CDR1 and CDR2 sequences are KGHDR and SFDVKD. Trimming took 5 bases from V and 4 from J; bases not matched to a gene: 10. The CDR3 DNA sequence: TGTGCCACCAGTGCCCCACCCGGACTAGCGGGAAGCACCGGGGAGCTGTTTTTT. The encoded protein is CATSAPPGLAGSTGELFF.

This clonotype occurred a few times. V usage is TRBV24-1 and J usage is TRBJ1-5; 9 bases agree with TRBD1. Germline loops: CDR1 KGHDR, CDR2 SFDVKD. This CDR3 comprises 12 residues. The V and J ends lost 3 bases and 12 bases, in that order; junction bases with no gene match: 2. CDR3 nucleotide sequence: TGTGCCACCAGTGATCGACAGGGGGGCCAGCATTTT. Its translation: CATSDRQGGQHF.

This rearrangement joins TRBV12-3 or TRBV12-4 to TRBJ1-1; D not certain. Between the trimmed V and J ends, which lost 6 bases and 3 bases, there was a span of 11 bases. This CDR3 contains 13 residues. CDR3 DNA sequence: TGTGCCAGCAGCCTACAAGAATACACTGAAGCTTTCTTT. Translation gives CASSLQEYTEAFF.

J is TRBJ1-6 and V is TRBV3-1; possible D gene TRBD1, 6 bases. Per the germline V gene, CDR1 is LGHDT and CDR2 is YNNKEL (reference sequence). The CDR3 is made up of 16 amino acids. The V gene lost 0 bases and the J gene lost 10 bases, with 16 bases spanning the gap. This chain's CDR3 is CASSQDFGGARSPLHF. CDR3 in DNA: TGTGCCAGCAGCCAAGATTTCGGGGGGGCGAGGTCACCCCTCCACTTT.

V usage is TRBV5-6 and J usage is TRBJ2-1, with 10 bases lining up with TRBD1. V dropped 0 bases and J dropped 4; count of bases not matched to a gene: 7. Germline V CDR1 and CDR2: SGHDT, YYEEEE. The length of the CDR3 is 17 residues. In DNA, the CDR3 is TGTGCCAGCAGCTTGGGGGGGCCGGGACAGGGGTACAATGAGCAGTTCTTC. Translating gives CASSLGGPGQGYNEQFF.

This clonotype was recorded many times. The V gene is TRBV20-1, the J gene TRBJ1-2; no definite D call. Germline lookup yields CDR1 DFQATT and CDR2 SNEGSKA (reference sequence). Deletions cut 0 bases from V and 7 bases from J, with 15 bases between. CDR3 length equals 14 residues. The CDR3 DNA follows: TGCAGTGCTAGAGATCCGGGCGGGGTTGGTGGCTACACCTTC. It encodes CSARDPGGVGGYTF.

This clonotype occurred a few times. V is TRBV20-1 and J is TRBJ1-2; D remains ambiguous. The CDR3 length is 14 residues. Germline V gives CDR1 DFQATT, CDR2 SNEGSKA (reference sequence). V gave up 5 bases and J gave up 0 bases, with 13 bases separating them. The CDR3 nucleotides are TGCAGTGCTGTCACCGGGCCCTCTAACTATGGCTACACCTTC. Encoded protein: CSAVTGPSNYGYTF.

J is TRBJ2-7 and V is TRBV4-3; D unresolved. CDR1 is LGHNA and CDR2 is YSLEER in the germline V gene. V lost 2 bases and J 0 bases, leaving 11 bases between the germline ends. The CDR3 loop spans 15 amino acids. The CDR3 protein is CASSQMDGPSYEQYF. The CDR3 DNA sequence: TGCGCCAGCAGCCAAATGGACGGCCCCTCCTACGAGCAGTACTTC.

The rearrangement uses TRBV9 and TRBJ2-6; tentatively, D is TRBD1 or TRBD2 (6 bases each). Trimming left V 0 bases short and J 8 bases short, with 15 bases between. In germline, CDR1 is SGDLS, CDR2 YYNGEE. The CDR3 covers 16 residues. The CDR3 nucleotides are TGTGCCAGCAGCGTAGCCGCCTTAGGGGGGACCAACGTCCTGACTTTC. Translating gives CASSVAALGGTNVLTF.

V is TRBV20-1 and J is TRBJ2-7, with D possibly matching TRBD1 (5 bases). The length of the CDR3 is 13 residues. V lost 6 bases to trimming and J lost 5 bases, with 17 bases between them. The germline V gene encodes CDR1 DFQATT and CDR2 SNEGSKA (reference sequence). The CDR3 DNA reads TGCAGTGCCGTGCGCCGACAGAGCCACGAGCAGTACTTC. It yields the protein CSAVRRQSHEQYF.

The chain combines TRBV12-3 or TRBV12-4 with TRBJ2-1, with 8 nucleotides matching TRBD1. After removal of 6 bases from V and 0 bases from J, the junction contained 4 bases not matched to a gene. CDR3 length: 15 residues. CDR3 nucleotides: TGTGCCAGCAGAAAGACAGGGGTCTCCTACAATGAGCAGTTCTTC. Translated, it gives CASRKTGVSYNEQFF.

The V call is TRBV5-1, the J call TRBJ2-2; 11 bases align to TRBD2. CDR1 and CDR2 from the germline V gene are SGHRS and YFSETQ. The V and J ends lost 4 bases and 3 bases, in that order; junction bases with no gene match: 5. This CDR3 comprises 16 residues. The CDR3 DNA sequence: TGCGCCAGCAGCAAACTAGCGGGAGACCACACCGGGGAGCTGTTTTTT. Protein: CASSKLAGDHTGELFF.

In this sample, this clonotype turned up a few times. V is TRBV15 and J is TRBJ2-6; 8 bases map to TRBD1. The CDR3 sequence is 17 residues long. J was trimmed by 0 bases and V by 5 bases; bases with no gene match: 6. Germline V gives CDR1 LNHNV, CDR2 YYDKDF (reference sequence). The CDR3 DNA sequence: TGTGCCACCAGCGGAACCGACAGGGGCTCTGGGGCCAACGTCCTGACTTTC. Amino acid sequence: CATSGTDRGSGANVLTF.

This clonotype has a count of ten or more. The chain uses TRBV20-1 and TRBJ1-2, with D unclear. Trimming removed 6 bases from V and 3 bases from J, with 5 bases in between. There are 10 residues in the CDR3. Germline-derived CDR1 and CDR2 are DFQATT and SNEGSKA (reference sequence). This CDR3 is CSAPDYGYTF. For the CDR3, the DNA is TGCAGTGCCCCAGACTATGGCTACACCTTC.

The table lists this clonotype with a few counts. V is TRBV20-1 and J is TRBJ1-2; TRBD1 is a possible D gene (5 bases). Germline CDR1 and CDR2: DFQATT and SNEGSKA (reference sequence). Between the trimmed V and J ends, which lost 6 bases and 6 bases, there was a span of 20 bases. The CDR3 extends over 14 amino acids. As DNA, the CDR3 is TGCAGTGCAGGACCTACCGGGACGCCTAATGGCTACACCTTC. Translating it yields CSAGPTGTPNGYTF.

This chain links TRBV4-3 with TRBJ1-2; TRBD1 is a possible D gene (5 bases). V shed 0 bases and J shed 4 bases, with 12 bases lying between them. Germline V gives CDR1 LGHNA, CDR2 YSLEER. The CDR3 has 15 amino acids. Written as DNA, the CDR3 is TGCGCCAGCAGCCAAGAGTTCCCAGGGCCCTATGGCTACACCTTC. This sequence encodes CASSQEFPGPYGYTF.

The chain is built from TRBV20-1 and TRBJ1-6; D perhaps matches TRBD1 (5 bases). V was shortened by 6 bases and J by 5 bases, with 11 bases between the two germline ends. The V gene's germline CDR1 is DFQATT and CDR2 SNEGSKA (reference sequence). This CDR3 region has 13 residues. The CDR3 sequence: CSAQGRNNSPLHF. The CDR3 region has the DNA TGCAGTGCCCAGGGACGGAATAATTCACCCCTCCACTTT.

This clonotype appeared many times. V is TRBV14 and J is TRBJ2-7, with 9 bases identical to TRBD2. Germline V gives CDR1 SGHDN, CDR2 FVKESK. The CDR3 consists of 14 residues. V shed 6 bases, J shed 3 bases, and the junction held 6 bases outside the gene matches. For the CDR3, the DNA is TGTGCCAGCAGGGCTAGCGGGAAGATCTACGAGCAGTACTTC. This translates into CASRASGKIYEQYF.

The chain links TRBV4-2 to TRBJ2-7; TRBD2 agrees at 11 bases. The trim removed 1 base at V and 2 bases at J, leaving 7 bases unmatched. Germline V gene lookup returns CDR1 LGHNA and CDR2 YNFKEQ. The CDR3 contains 17 residues. This CDR3 reads CASSQAIGTSGPYEQYF. For the CDR3, the DNA is TGTGCCAGCAGCCAAGCAATTGGGACTAGCGGCCCCTACGAGCAGTACTTC.

This sequence joins TRBV7-6 and TRBJ1-1; no reliable D call. Germline assignment: CDR1 SGHVS and CDR2 FNYEAQ. V was cut by 5 bases and J by 3 bases, with 16 bases left in between. The CDR3 length is 15 residues. The CDR3, as DNA: TGTGCCAGCAGCCAGGAGGTAGTGGGGTACACTGAAGCTTTCTTT. This codes for CASSQEVVGYTEAFF. The full variable domain, completed using reference TRBV7-6 and TRBJ1-1, is GAGVSQSPRYKVTKRGQDVALRCDPISGHVSLYWYRQALGQGPEFLTYFNYEAQQDKSGLPNDRFSAERPEGSISTLTIQRTEQRDSAMYRCASSQEVVGYTEAFFGQGTRLTVV.

This clonotype came up a few times. The genes are TRBV27 and TRBJ2-3, with no clear D. V gave up 7 bases and J gave up 0 bases, with 8 bases separating them. The CDR3 is 13 residues long. The V gene's germline CDR1 is MNHEY and CDR2 SMNVEV (reference sequence). DNA of the CDR3: TGTGCCAGCACCGATATGAGCACAGATACGCAGTATTTT. Amino acids: CASTDMSTDTQYF.